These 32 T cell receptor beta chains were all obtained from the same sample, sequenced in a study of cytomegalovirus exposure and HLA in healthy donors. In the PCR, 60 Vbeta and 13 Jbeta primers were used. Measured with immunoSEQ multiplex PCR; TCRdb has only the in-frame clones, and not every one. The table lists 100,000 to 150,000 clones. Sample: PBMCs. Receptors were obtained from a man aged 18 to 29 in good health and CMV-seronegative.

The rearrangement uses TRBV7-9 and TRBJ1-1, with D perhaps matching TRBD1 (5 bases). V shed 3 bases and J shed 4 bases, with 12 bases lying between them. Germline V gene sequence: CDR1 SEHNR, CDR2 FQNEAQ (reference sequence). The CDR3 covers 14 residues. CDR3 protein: CASSFRVLGTEAFF. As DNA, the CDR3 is TGTGCCAGCAGCTTCAGGGTACTCGGCACTGAAGCTTTCTTT.

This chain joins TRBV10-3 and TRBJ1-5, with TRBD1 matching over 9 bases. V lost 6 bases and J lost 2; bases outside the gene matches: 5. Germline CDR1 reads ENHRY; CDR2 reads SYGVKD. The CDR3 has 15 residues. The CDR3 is CAISTRTGGNQPQHF. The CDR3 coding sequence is TGTGCCATCAGCACTAGGACAGGGGGCAATCAGCCCCAGCATTTT.

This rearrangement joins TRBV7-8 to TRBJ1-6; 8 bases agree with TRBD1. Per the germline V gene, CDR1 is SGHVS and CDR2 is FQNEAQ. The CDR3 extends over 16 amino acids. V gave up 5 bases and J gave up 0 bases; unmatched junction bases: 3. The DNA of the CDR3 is TGTGCCAGCAGCCGGACAGGGAGCTCCTATAATTCACCCCTCCACTTT. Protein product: CASSRTGSSYNSPLHF.

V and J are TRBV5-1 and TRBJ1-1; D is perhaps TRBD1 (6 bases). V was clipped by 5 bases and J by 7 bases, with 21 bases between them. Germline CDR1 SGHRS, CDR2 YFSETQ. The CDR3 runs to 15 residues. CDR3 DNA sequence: TGCGCCAGCAGGCTTTTAGAGGGGGGGCCTGTTGAAGCTTTCTTT. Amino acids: CASRLLEGGPVEAFF.

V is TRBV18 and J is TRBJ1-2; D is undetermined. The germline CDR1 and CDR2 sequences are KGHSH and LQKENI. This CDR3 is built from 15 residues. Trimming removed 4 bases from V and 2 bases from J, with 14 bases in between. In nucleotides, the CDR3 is TGTGCCAGCTCACTCAACCCGGCGGAGAACTATGGCTACACCTTC. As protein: CASSLNPAENYGYTF.

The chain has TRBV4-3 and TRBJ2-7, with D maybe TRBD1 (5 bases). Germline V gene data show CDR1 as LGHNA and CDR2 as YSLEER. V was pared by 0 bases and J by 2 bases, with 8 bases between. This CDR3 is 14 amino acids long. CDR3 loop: CASSQEQQAYEQYF. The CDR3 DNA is TGCGCCAGCAGCCAAGAGCAACAGGCCTACGAGCAGTACTTC.

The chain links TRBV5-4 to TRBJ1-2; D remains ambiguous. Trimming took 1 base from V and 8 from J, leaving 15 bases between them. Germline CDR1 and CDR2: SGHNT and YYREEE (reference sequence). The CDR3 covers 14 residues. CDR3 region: CASSLYGVENGYTF. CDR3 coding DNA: TGTGCCAGCAGCTTGTACGGGGTGGAGAACGGCTACACCTTC.

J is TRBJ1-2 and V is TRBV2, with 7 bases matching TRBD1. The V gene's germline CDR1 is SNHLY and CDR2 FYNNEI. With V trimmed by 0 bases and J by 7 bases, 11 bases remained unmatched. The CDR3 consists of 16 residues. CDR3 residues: CASSEALRDRGSGYTF. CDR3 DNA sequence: TGTGCCAGCAGTGAAGCGCTTCGGGACAGAGGAAGTGGCTACACCTTC.

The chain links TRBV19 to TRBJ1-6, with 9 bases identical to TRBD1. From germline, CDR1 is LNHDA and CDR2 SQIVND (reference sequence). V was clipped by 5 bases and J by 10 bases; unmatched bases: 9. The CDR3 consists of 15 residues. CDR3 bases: TGTGCCAGTAGTGTCGGACAGGGGATTGGATCACCCCTCCACTTT. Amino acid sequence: CASSVGQGIGSPLHF.

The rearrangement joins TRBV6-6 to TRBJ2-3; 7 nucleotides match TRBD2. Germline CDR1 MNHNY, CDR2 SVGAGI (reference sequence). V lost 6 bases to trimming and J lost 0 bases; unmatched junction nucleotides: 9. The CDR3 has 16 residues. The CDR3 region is CASSPFWGGSTDTQYF. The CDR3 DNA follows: TGTGCCAGCAGCCCTTTTTGGGGGGGAAGCACAGATACGCAGTATTTT.

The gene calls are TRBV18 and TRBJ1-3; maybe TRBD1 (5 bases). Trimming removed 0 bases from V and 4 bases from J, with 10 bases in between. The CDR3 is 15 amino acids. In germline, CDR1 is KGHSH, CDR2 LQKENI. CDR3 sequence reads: CASSPPSRTGNTIYF. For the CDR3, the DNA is TGTGCCAGCTCACCACCGAGTAGGACAGGAAACACCATATATTTT.

The CDR3 DNA sequence: TGTGCCAGCAGCGCGGGACAAGTCGCCTACGAGCAGTACTTC. It specifies CASSAGQVAYEQYF. The J gene is TRBJ2-7, the V gene TRBV9, with a tentative D call TRBD1 (6 bases). The germline gives CDR1 SGDLS, CDR2 YYNGEE. V lost 3 bases and J lost 2, with 12 bases in between. The CDR3 spans 14 residues.

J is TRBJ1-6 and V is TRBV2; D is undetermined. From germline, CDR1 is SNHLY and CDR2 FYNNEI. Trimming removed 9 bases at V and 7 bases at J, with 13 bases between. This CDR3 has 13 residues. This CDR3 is CARNTGNNSPLHF. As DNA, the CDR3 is TGTGCCAGAAACACGGGTAACAATTCACCCCTCCACTTT.

The CDR3 loop is CASSLEQGLTEAFF. As DNA, the CDR3 is TGTGCCAGCAGCTTAGAACAGGGCCTCACTGAAGCTTTCTTT. This sequence joins TRBV11-2 and TRBJ1-1, with D possibly matching TRBD1 (6 bases). The CDR3 sequence is 14 residues long. V was clipped by 0 bases and J by 4 bases, with 9 bases between them. Germline loops: CDR1 SGHAT, CDR2 FQNNGV.

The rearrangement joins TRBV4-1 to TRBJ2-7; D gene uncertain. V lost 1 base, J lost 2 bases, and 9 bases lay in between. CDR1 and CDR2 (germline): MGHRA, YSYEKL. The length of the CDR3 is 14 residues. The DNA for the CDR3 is TGCGCCAGCAGCCAAGTAGGCAGGACCTACGAGCAGTACTTC. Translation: CASSQVGRTYEQYF.

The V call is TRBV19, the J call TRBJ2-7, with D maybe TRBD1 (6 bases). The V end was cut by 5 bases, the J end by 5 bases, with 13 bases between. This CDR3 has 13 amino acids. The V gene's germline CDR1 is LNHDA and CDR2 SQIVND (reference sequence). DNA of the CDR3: TGTGCCAGTAGTCAGGGGATGTTAGACGAGCAGTACTTC. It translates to CASSQGMLDEQYF.

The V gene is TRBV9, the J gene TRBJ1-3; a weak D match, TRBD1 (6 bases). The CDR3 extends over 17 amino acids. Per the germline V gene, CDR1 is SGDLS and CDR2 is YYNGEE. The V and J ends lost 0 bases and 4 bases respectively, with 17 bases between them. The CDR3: CASSVASLRTAGNTIYF. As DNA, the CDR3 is TGTGCCAGCAGCGTAGCTAGTCTCCGGACAGCCGGAAACACCATATATTTT.

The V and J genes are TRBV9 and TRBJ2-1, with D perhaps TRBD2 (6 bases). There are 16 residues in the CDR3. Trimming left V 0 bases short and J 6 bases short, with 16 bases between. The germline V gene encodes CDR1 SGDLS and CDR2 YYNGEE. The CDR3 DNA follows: TGTGCCAGCAGCGTAGCTGGGACTCCGACATCCAATGAGCAGTTCTTC. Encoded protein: CASSVAGTPTSNEQFF.

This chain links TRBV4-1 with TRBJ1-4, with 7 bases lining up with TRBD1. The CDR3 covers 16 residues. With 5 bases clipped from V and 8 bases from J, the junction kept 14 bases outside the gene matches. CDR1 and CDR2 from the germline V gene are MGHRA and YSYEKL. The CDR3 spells CASSFRGAERNEKLFF. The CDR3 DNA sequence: TGCGCCAGCAGCTTCAGGGGGGCGGAGAGAAACGAAAAACTGTTTTTT.

The CDR3 nucleotides read TGTGCCAGCGAATGTCTAGAGGGACTGAGTTCTTGCTATGGCTACACCTTC. Translated, it gives CASECLEGLSSCYGYTF. The chain uses TRBV28 and TRBJ1-2, with D perhaps matching TRBD1 (5 bases). Germline V gene sequence: CDR1 MDHEN, CDR2 SYDVKM. The germline V and J ends were trimmed by 8 bases and 4 bases, with 26 bases remaining between them. The CDR3 has 17 residues.

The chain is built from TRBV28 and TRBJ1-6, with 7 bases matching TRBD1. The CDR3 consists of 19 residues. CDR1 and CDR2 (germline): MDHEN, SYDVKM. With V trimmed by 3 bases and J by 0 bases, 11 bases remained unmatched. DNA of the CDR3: TGTGCCAGCAGTTTTCTGGGACAGCCGCTAAGCTCCTATAATTCACCCCTCCACTTT. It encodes CASSFLGQPLSSYNSPLHF. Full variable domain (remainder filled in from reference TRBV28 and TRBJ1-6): DVKVTQSSRYLVKRTGEKVFLECVQDMDHENMFWYRQDPGLGLRLIYFSYDVKMKEKGDIPEGYSVSREKKERFSLILESASTNQTSMYLCASSFLGQPLSSYNSPLHFGNGTRLTVT.

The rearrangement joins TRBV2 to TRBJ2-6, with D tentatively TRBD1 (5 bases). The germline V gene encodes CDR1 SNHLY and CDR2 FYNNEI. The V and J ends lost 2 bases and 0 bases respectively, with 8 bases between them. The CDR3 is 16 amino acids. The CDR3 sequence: CASSEWGASGANVLTF. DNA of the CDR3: TGTGCCAGCAGTGAATGGGGCGCCTCTGGGGCCAACGTCCTGACTTTC.

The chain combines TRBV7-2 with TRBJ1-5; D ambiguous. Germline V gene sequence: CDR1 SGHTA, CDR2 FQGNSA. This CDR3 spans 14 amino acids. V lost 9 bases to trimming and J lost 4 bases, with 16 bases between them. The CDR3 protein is CASLPQGGNQPQHF. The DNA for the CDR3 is TGTGCCAGTCTCCCCCAAGGCGGGAATCAGCCCCAGCATTTT. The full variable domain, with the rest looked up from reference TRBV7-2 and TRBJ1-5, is GAGVSQSPSNKVTEKGKDVELRCDPISGHTALYWYRQSLGQGLEFLIYFQGNSAPDKSGLPSDRFSAERTGGSVSTLTIQRTQQEDSAVYLCASLPQGGNQPQHFGDGTRLSIL.

Here the CDR3 reads CASSPRTSGAQETQYF. DNA of the CDR3: TGTGCCAGCAGCCCGCGGACTAGCGGGGCTCAAGAGACCCAGTACTTC. The chain couples TRBV13 to TRBJ2-5, with TRBD2 matching 12 bases. Trimming cost V 5 bases and J 2 bases; bases outside gene matches: 6. The germline V gene has CDR1 PRHDT and CDR2 FYEKMQ (reference sequence). This CDR3 has 16 residues.

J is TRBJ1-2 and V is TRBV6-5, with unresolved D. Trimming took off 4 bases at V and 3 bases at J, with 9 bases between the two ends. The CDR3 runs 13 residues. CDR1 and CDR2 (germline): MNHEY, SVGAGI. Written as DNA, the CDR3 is TGTGCCAGCAGTTTTCAACTTGACTATGGCTACACCTTC. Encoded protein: CASSFQLDYGYTF.

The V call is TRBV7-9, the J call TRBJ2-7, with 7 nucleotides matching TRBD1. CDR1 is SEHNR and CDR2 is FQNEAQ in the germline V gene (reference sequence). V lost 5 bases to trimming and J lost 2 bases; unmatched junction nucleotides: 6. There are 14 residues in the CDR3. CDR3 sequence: CASSTGTVTYEQYF. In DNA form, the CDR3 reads TGTGCCAGCAGCACCGGGACAGTCACCTACGAGCAGTACTTC.

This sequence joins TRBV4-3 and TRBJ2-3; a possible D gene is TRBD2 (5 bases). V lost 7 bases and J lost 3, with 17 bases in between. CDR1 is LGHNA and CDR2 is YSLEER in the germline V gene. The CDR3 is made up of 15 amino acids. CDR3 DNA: TGCGCCAGCAAATATGGACTGGGTCTGACAGATACGCAGTATTTT. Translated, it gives CASKYGLGLTDTQYF.

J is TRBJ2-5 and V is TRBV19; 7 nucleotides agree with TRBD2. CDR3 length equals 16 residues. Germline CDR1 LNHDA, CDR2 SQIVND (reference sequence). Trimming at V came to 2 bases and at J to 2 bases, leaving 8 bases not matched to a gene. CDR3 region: CASSITPGLRQETQYF. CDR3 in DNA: TGTGCCAGTAGTATAACCCCGGGACTACGACAAGAGACCCAGTACTTC.

The CDR3, as DNA: TGTGCCAGCAGCCCGAGGGACAGGGGTGGCCAAGAGACCCAGTACTTC. This codes for CASSPRDRGGQETQYF. The chain uses TRBV9 and TRBJ2-5; 10 bases agree with TRBD1. This CDR3 has 16 amino acids. J gave up 1 base and V 4 bases, and 7 bases lay outside the gene matches. Per the germline V gene, CDR1 is SGDLS and CDR2 is YYNGEE.

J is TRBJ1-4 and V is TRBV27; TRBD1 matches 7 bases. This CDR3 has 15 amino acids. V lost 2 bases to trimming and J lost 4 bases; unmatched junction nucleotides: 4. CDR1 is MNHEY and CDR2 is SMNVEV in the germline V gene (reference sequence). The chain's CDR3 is CASSLTTGFNEKLFF. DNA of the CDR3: TGTGCCAGCAGTTTAACGACAGGGTTTAATGAAAAACTGTTTTTT.

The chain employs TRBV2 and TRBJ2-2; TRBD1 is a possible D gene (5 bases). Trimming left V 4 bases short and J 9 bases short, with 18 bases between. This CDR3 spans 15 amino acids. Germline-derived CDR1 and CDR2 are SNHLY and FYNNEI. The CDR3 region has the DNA TGTGCCAGCAGTGTCAGAAGGGGTAGGACCAGGGAGCTGTTTTTT. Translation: CASSVRRGRTRELFF.

The CDR3 loop is CASSYPDPRHSPLHF. The CDR3 DNA sequence: TGTGCCAGCAGTTACCCAGACCCCAGGCATTCACCCCTCCACTTT. The V and J genes are TRBV6-6 and TRBJ1-6, with D unclear. The V end lost 2 bases, the J end lost 8 bases, and 13 bases lay between the germline ends. Germline V lookup: CDR1 MNHNY, CDR2 SVGAGI (reference sequence). There are 15 residues in the CDR3.